The 27 T cell receptor beta chains below all came from one sample that was sequenced in a study of T cells in tuberculosis. Some clones are missing from TCRdb's copy, which holds only in-frame ones; the method was immunoSEQ multiplex PCR. The repertoire holds roughly 34,000 clones, nearly 97% seen once, with under 3% in the top ten. Sample: PBMCs. These receptors all stem from a donor aged 5-35 years with latent tuberculosis or without tuberculosis infection.

The chain couples TRBV6-1 to TRBJ1-2; D gene ambiguous. The CDR3 has 14 amino acids. Trimming shortened V by 1 base and J by 8 bases, and 14 bases separated the two germline ends. The V gene's germline CDR1 is MNHNS and CDR2 SASEGT. CDR3 coding DNA: TGTGCCAGCAGTGAAGTGTTGGGCAGCGGGGGCTACACCTTC. It yields the protein CASSEVLGSGGYTF.

The chain recombines TRBV4-3 with TRBJ2-1; weak D call: TRBD2 (5 bases). V lost 0 bases and J 7 bases, leaving 7 bases between the germline ends. The CDR3 consists of 13 residues. The germline CDR1 and CDR2 sequences are LGHNA and YSLEER. In DNA form, the CDR3 reads TGCGCCAGCAGCCAAGATGAGGGTAATGAGCAGTTCTTC. Amino acid sequence: CASSQDEGNEQFF.

This chain links TRBV19 with TRBJ1-5; 7 bases line up with TRBD1. Germline V CDR1 and CDR2: LNHDA, SQIVND (reference sequence). This CDR3 spans 14 amino acids. The V segment lost 8 bases and the J segment 2 bases; nucleotides outside the gene matches: 6. The CDR3 loop reads CASLDRLGNQPQHF. The DNA for the CDR3 is TGTGCCAGTCTGGACAGGTTGGGCAATCAGCCCCAGCATTTT.

This chain links TRBV19 with TRBJ1-1; D not resolved. Trimming cost V 1 base and J 6 bases, with 12 bases left between them. Germline lookup yields CDR1 LNHDA and CDR2 SQIVND (reference sequence). The CDR3 runs 14 residues. CDR3: CASSIGPLSSEAFF. The CDR3 DNA reads as TGTGCCAGTAGTATAGGGCCCCTTTCTTCTGAAGCTTTCTTT.

J is TRBJ2-1 and V is TRBV27; 12 bases match TRBD2. CDR3 length: 16 amino acids. Germline values: CDR1 MNHEY, CDR2 SMNVEV (reference sequence). The J segment lost 9 bases and the V segment lost 5 bases, leaving 11 bases of the junction unmatched. The CDR3 region is CASSILRTSGKGEQFF. The CDR3 coding sequence is TGTGCCAGCAGTATTCTCCGGACTAGCGGGAAAGGTGAGCAGTTCTTC.

The chain links TRBV27 to TRBJ2-3; 8 nucleotides line up with TRBD1. With 8 bases clipped from V and 3 bases from J, the junction kept 10 bases outside the gene matches. This CDR3 is built from 15 residues. Germline-derived CDR1 and CDR2 are MNHEY and SMNVEV (reference sequence). The CDR3 nucleotides read TGTGCCAGCCGGGATCAGGGGGCACGGACAGATACGCAGTATTTT. It yields the protein CASRDQGARTDTQYF.

This clone was seen a single time. CDR3 amino acids: CASSLAGGDSYEQYF. For the CDR3, the DNA is TGTGCCAGCAGTTTAGCAGGGGGCGATTCCTACGAGCAGTACTTC. The chain links TRBV28 to TRBJ2-7, with 8 bases fitting TRBD1. V lost 2 bases, J lost 1 base, and 4 bases stayed unmatched. CDR3 length: 15 residues. CDR1 is MDHEN and CDR2 is SYDVKM in the germline V gene.

The V and J genes are TRBV9 and TRBJ2-5; TRBD2 matches at 9 bases. Germline assignment: CDR1 SGDLS and CDR2 YYNGEE. The CDR3 is 16 residues long. The J segment lost 7 bases and the V segment lost 0 bases, leaving 10 bases of the junction unmatched. The CDR3 loop reads CASSVGVAGASGTQYF. The CDR3 bases are TGTGCCAGCAGCGTAGGAGTAGCGGGGGCTTCGGGGACCCAGTACTTC.

CDR3 in amino acids: CASSAGQGEKGGTEAFF. The CDR3 region has the DNA TGTGCCAGCAGCGCCGGACAGGGGGAGAAGGGAGGGACTGAAGCTTTCTTT. The chain employs TRBV9 and TRBJ1-1, with 10 positions matching TRBD1. J was trimmed by 5 bases and V by 3 bases; bases with no gene match: 13. Germline V gene lookup returns CDR1 SGDLS and CDR2 YYNGEE. This CDR3 spans 17 amino acids.

The genes are TRBV7-3 and TRBJ2-5; D is uncertain. This CDR3 spans 13 amino acids. Trimming took off 1 base at V and 4 bases at J, with 7 bases between the two ends. From germline, CDR1 is SGHTA and CDR2 FQGTGA. DNA for the CDR3: TGTGCCAGCAGCTTAAGTGGCGGAGAGACCCAGTACTTC. It codes for CASSLSGGETQYF.

This sequence joins TRBV30 and TRBJ1-2; 11 bases agree with TRBD1. The ends lost 3 bases at V and 4 bases at J; junction bases unmatched: 7. This CDR3 comprises 15 residues. Germline lookup yields CDR1 GTSNPN and CDR2 SVGIG (reference sequence). For the CDR3, the DNA is TGTGCCTGGAGGAGGGGGACAGGGGGACGCTATGGCTACACCTTC. It translates to CAWRRGTGGRYGYTF.

Concerning this clone itself: The germline gene is not matched at one end of the junction; a read error may be the cause. The V and J genes are TRBV7-7 and TRBJ2-1; 10 bases agree with TRBD2. The CDR3 extends over 15 amino acids. Germline CDR1 reads SSHAT; CDR2 reads FNYEAQ (reference sequence). CDR3 residues: CASSRGLAAYNEQFF. The CDR3 bases are TGTGCTAGCAGCCGAGGACTAGCGGCTTACAATGAGCAGTTCTTC.

The rearrangement uses TRBV13 and TRBJ2-3; 10 nucleotides match TRBD2. The V gene end was trimmed by 5 bases and the J gene end by 6 bases; junction bases not matched to a gene: 8. Germline assignment: CDR1 PRHDT and CDR2 FYEKMQ (reference sequence). The CDR3 loop spans 15 amino acids. For the CDR3, the DNA is TGTGCCAGCAGCCAAGGACTAGCGGATACTGATACGCAGTATTTT. Its translation: CASSQGLADTDTQYF.

The gene calls are TRBV23-1 and TRBJ1-4; 7 bases align to TRBD1. TRBV23-1 carries the ORF label, with uncertain function. The J segment lost 2 bases and the V segment lost 4 bases, leaving 7 bases of the junction unmatched. The CDR3 consists of 16 residues. The CDR3 region has the DNA TGCGCCAGCAGTCTCCCTACAGGGGCCACTAATGAAAAACTGTTTTTT. Its protein is CASSLPTGATNEKLFF.

This chain connects TRBV5-1 to TRBJ2-1; D is possibly TRBD2 (7 bases). This CDR3 is built from 14 residues. Germline loops: CDR1 SGHRS, CDR2 YFSETQ. V gave up 4 bases and J gave up 5 bases, with 13 bases separating them. The CDR3 DNA sequence: TGCGCCAGCAGCCCGGAGGGGGGGCACAATGAGCAGTTCTTC. It codes for CASSPEGGHNEQFF.

This clone was seen once. The rearrangement links TRBV9 to TRBJ1-6; 12 positions agree with TRBD1. J lost 2 bases, V lost 3 bases, and 9 bases had no gene match. CDR3 length: 19 amino acids. CDR1 is SGDLS and CDR2 is YYNGEE in the germline V gene. CDR3 nucleotides: TGTGCCAGCAGCGGGACGCCCGGGACAGGGGGCGCCTATAATTCACCCCTCCACTTT. It translates to CASSGTPGTGGAYNSPLHF.

The J gene is TRBJ1-2, the V gene TRBV29-1; a possible D gene is TRBD1 (5 bases). Looked up from germline, CDR1 is SQVTM and CDR2 is ANQGSEA. This CDR3 has 13 amino acids. With 6 bases removed from V and 1 base from J, the gap between germline ends came to 12 bases. The CDR3 DNA reads TGCAGCGTACGGTACGGGGGTAACTATGGCTACACCTTC. This gives the protein CSVRYGGNYGYTF. Full variable domain (missing parts from reference TRBV29-1 and TRBJ1-2): SAVISQKPSRDICQRGTSLTIQCQVDSQVTMMFWYRQQPGQSLTLIATANQGSEATYESGFVIDKFPISRPNLTFSTLTVSNMSPEDSSIYLCSVRYGGNYGYTFGSGTRLTVV.

The J gene is TRBJ2-1, the V gene TRBV9, with 8 bases fitting TRBD2. The CDR3 has 17 residues. The ends lost 0 bases at V and 3 bases at J; junction bases unmatched: 8. Germline CDR1 and CDR2: SGDLS and YYNGEE. The CDR3 loop is CASSVDLSGRGYNEQFF. The CDR3 DNA is TGTGCCAGCAGCGTAGACCTGAGCGGGAGAGGCTACAATGAGCAGTTCTTC. The complete variable domain, with remaining parts taken from reference TRBV9 and TRBJ2-1, reads DSGVTQTPKHLITATGQRVTLRCSPRSGDLSVYWYQQSLDQGLQFLIQYYNGEERAKGNILERFSAQQFPDLHSELNLSSLELGDSALYFCASSVDLSGRGYNEQFFGPGTRLTVL.

This sequence joins TRBV6-5 and TRBJ1-3; 8 nucleotides align to TRBD1. V was clipped by 9 bases and J by 0 bases; unmatched bases: 7. The CDR3 covers 15 residues. Germline CDR1 MNHEY, CDR2 SVGAGI. The CDR3 reads CASFDRGVSGNTIYF. CDR3 DNA: TGTGCCAGTTTTGACAGGGGAGTCTCTGGAAACACCATATATTTT.

For the CDR3, the DNA is TGTGCCAGCAGCTTGGGACTAGCGGCAAACACCGGGGAGCTGTTTTTT. Its protein is CASSLGLAANTGELFF. V is TRBV7-3 and J is TRBJ2-2, with 11 bases fitting TRBD2. This CDR3 spans 16 amino acids. Per the germline V gene, CDR1 is SGHTA and CDR2 is FQGTGA. Trimming cost V 3 bases and J 2 bases; bases outside gene matches: 2.

The chain uses TRBV11-2 and TRBJ1-1; D gene uncertain. The CDR3 runs 15 residues. The germline V and J ends were trimmed by 1 base and 2 bases, with 11 bases remaining between them. Germline values: CDR1 SGHAT, CDR2 FQNNGV. CDR3 in amino acids: CASSLAFSVNTEAFF. The CDR3 DNA sequence: TGTGCCAGCAGCTTAGCTTTTAGCGTTAACACTGAAGCTTTCTTT.

This clone qualifies as medium-sized. This rearrangement joins TRBV2 to TRBJ1-1; D is uncertain. In germline, CDR1 is SNHLY, CDR2 FYNNEI. The CDR3 totals 11 residues. Trimming took off 10 bases at V and 8 bases at J, with 14 bases between the two ends. The CDR3 here is CAIRPGREAFF. The CDR3 DNA reads as TGTGCCATCCGACCGGGAAGGGAAGCTTTCTTT.

The chain recombines TRBV15 with TRBJ1-1; D gene uncertain. The CDR3 spans 13 residues. The V end was cut by 6 bases, the J end by 0 bases, with 8 bases between. CDR1 LNHNV and CDR2 YYDKDF come from the germline V gene (reference sequence). The CDR3 nucleotides read TGTGCCACCAGTCGAGTAATGAACACTGAAGCTTTCTTT. This codes for CATSRVMNTEAFF.

This chain uses TRBV2 with TRBJ2-1; 12 nucleotides line up with TRBD2. The CDR3 extends over 21 amino acids. CDR1 is SNHLY, CDR2 FYNNEI, per germline. V was clipped by 6 bases and J by 0 bases; unmatched bases: 18. The CDR3 is CASRTARTSGKLGSSYNEQFF. CDR3 sequence (DNA): TGTGCCAGCAGAACGGCCCGGACTAGCGGGAAGTTAGGGAGCTCCTACAATGAGCAGTTCTTC.

This clone was detected only a few times. The rearrangement links TRBV6-1 to TRBJ1-4; D may be TRBD1 (5 bases). The length of the CDR3 is 16 residues. Germline V lookup: CDR1 MNHNS, CDR2 SASEGT. V dropped 4 bases and J dropped 4 bases, with 16 bases sitting between them. The CDR3 reads CASSGAAGGGNEKLFF. The CDR3 coding sequence is TGTGCCAGCAGTGGGGCCGCGGGGGGAGGTAATGAAAAACTGTTTTTT.

The chain joins TRBV27 to TRBJ2-7; 11 bases are shared with TRBD2. The germline V gene has CDR1 MNHEY and CDR2 SMNVEV (reference sequence). The V and J ends lost 8 bases and 7 bases, in that order; junction bases with no gene match: 13. The CDR3 contains 15 residues. CDR3 residues: CASSTLSGGAEEQYF. CDR3 sequence (DNA): TGTGCCAGCTCCACACTTAGCGGGGGGGCGGAAGAGCAGTACTTC.

The rearrangement links TRBV7-3 to TRBJ2-2, with D perhaps matching TRBD2 (5 bases). The germline V and J ends were trimmed by 5 bases and 7 bases, with 20 bases remaining between them. Germline V gene data show CDR1 as SGHTA and CDR2 as FQGTGA. CDR3 length: 16 residues. CDR3 nucleotide sequence: TGTGCCAGCAGCCAAAATGAAAGAATCGGGAACGGGGAGCTGTTTTTT. As protein: CASSQNERIGNGELFF. Looking up the rest from reference TRBV7-3 and TRBJ2-2 gives the full variable domain: GAGVSQTPSNKVTEKGKYVELRCDPISGHTALYWYRQSLGQGPEFLIYFQGTGAADDSGLPNDRFFAVRPEGSVSTLKIQRTERGDSAVYLCASSQNERIGNGELFFGEGSRLTVL.